This record covers a single T cell receptor (beta chain). Its antigen remains unknown. The sample is drawn from a study of fetal regulatory T cell absence and autoimmunity. Study-wide context: Exocrine pancreas autoimmunity occurred in IPEX patients lacking clinical diabetes. General study points: In IPEX, the enrichment was taken to support antigen-driven autoimmunity before birth. Pancreas TCRs were oligoclonally enriched versus cord blood, some clones over 80-fold.

The CDR3 contains 14 residues. V was pared by 6 bases and J by 3 bases, with 8 bases of the junction left unmatched. Germline V gene sequence: CDR1 MNHEY, CDR2 SMNVEV (reference sequence). Here immunoSEQ multiplex PCR was the method, and the copy in TCRdb shows in-frame clones only, minus some. The table records around 100,000 clones, about three quarters of them present only once. Sequences were obtained from pancreas tissue. This TCR derives from a male donor with IPEX syndrome. The chain recombines TRBV27 with TRBJ2-7; 7 positions agree with TRBD2. The CDR3 protein is CASSLRGVIYEQYF. The CDR3 region has the DNA TGTGCCAGCAGCCTCCGGGGGGTCATCTACGAGCAGTACTTC.